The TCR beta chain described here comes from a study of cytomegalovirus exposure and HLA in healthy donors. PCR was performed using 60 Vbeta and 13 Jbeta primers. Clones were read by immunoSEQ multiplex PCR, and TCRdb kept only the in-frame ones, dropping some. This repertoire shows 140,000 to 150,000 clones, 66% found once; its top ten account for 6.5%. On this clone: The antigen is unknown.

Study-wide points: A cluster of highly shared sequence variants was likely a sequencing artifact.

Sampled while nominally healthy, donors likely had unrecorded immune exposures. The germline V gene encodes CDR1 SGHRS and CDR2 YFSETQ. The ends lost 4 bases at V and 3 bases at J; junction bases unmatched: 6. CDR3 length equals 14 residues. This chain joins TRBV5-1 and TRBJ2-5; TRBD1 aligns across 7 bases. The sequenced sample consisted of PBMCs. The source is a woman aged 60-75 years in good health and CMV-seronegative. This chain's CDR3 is CASSPGTVEETQYF. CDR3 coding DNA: TGCGCCAGCAGCCCCGGGACAGTAGAAGAGACCCAGTACTTC.